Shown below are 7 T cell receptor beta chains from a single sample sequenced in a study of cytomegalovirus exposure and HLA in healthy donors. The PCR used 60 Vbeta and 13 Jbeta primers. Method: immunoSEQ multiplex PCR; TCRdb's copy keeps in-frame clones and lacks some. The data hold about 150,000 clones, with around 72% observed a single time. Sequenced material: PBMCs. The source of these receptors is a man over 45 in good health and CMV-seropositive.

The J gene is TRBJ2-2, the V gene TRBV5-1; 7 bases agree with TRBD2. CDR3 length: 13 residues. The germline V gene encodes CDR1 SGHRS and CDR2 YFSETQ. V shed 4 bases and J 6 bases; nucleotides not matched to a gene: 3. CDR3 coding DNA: TGCGCCAGCAGCCCGGGGAGGGCCGGGGAGCTGTTTTTT. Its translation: CASSPGRAGELFF.

The CDR3 protein is CASSLVLAGLNEQFF. The CDR3 DNA reads as TGTGCCAGCAGCTTAGTACTAGCGGGACTCAATGAGCAGTTCTTC. This sequence joins TRBV5-6 and TRBJ2-1, with TRBD2 matching 10 bases. CDR3 length: 15 residues. J lost 6 bases, V lost 2 bases, and 5 bases had no gene match. The germline gives CDR1 SGHDT, CDR2 YYEEEE.

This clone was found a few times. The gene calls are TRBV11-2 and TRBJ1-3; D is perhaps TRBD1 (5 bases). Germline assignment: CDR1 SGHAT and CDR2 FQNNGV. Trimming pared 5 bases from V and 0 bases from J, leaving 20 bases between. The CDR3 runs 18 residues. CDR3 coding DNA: TGTGCCAGCAGCGCCCGCTCGGGGGGGGGATACTCTGGAAACACCATATATTTT. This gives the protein CASSARSGGGYSGNTIYF.

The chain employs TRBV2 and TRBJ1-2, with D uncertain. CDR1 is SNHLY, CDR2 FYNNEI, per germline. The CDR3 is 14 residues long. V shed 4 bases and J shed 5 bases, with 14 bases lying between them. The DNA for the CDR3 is TGTGCCAGCAGTGCGGCGGGGTGGGTTTATGGCTACACCTTC. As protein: CASSAAGWVYGYTF. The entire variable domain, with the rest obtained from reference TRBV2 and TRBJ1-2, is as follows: EPEVTQTPSHQVTQMGQEVILRCVPISNHLYFYWYRQILGQKVEFLVSFYNNEISEKSEIFDDQFSVERPDGSNFTLKIRSTKLEDSAMYFCASSAAGWVYGYTFGSGTRLTVV.

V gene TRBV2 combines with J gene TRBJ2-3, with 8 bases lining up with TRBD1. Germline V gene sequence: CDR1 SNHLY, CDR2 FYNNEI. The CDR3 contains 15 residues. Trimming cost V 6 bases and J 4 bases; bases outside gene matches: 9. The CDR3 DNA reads TGTGCCAGCAGGCGGACAGGGACGGAGTCAGATACGCAGTATTTT. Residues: CASRRTGTESDTQYF.

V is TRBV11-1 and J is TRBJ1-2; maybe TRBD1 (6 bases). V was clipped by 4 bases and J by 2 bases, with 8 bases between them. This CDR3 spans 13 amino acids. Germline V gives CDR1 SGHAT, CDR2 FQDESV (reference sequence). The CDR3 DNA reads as TGTGCCAGCAGCTACGGACAGAACTATGGCTACACCTTC. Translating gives CASSYGQNYGYTF.

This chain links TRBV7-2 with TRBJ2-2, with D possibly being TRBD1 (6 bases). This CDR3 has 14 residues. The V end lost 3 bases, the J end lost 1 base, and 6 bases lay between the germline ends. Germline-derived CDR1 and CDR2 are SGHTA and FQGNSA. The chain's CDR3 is CASSFRGNTGELFF. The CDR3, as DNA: TGTGCCAGCAGCTTCAGGGGGAACACCGGGGAGCTGTTTTTT.